This T cell receptor beta chain was captured by sequencing in a study of cytomegalovirus exposure and HLA in healthy donors. Study details: The use of the same platform for the 95 to 150 validation repertoires and the approximately 690 first-cohort repertoires was reported by a later analysis.

The V and J ends lost 6 bases and 8 bases, in that order; junction bases with no gene match: 11. The CDR3 contains 14 residues. Germline loops: CDR1 MNHEY, CDR2 SMNVEV (reference sequence). TCRdb's table, derived via immunoSEQ multiplex PCR, lists solely in-frame clones and lacks some. The data show about 120,000 clones, around 89% seen once. Whole-study results and caveats: Under in vitro conditions, three CMV-associated chains were confirmed as specific for CMV antigens. Most TCR sequences were uncommon, yet certain public TCRs appeared in many donors. The finding came from a later analysis; first-cohort TCR clusters tended to co-occur in the 90 to 150 validation repertoires.

As regards this clone: The antigen is undetermined.

The receptor was isolated from a young man in good health and CMV-seronegative. The sample was PBMCs. This sequence joins TRBV27 and TRBJ1-2; 8 bases match TRBD1. The CDR3 sequence: CASSRNQGALGYTF. The DNA for the CDR3 is TGTGCCAGCAGCCGGAACCAGGGGGCGCTGGGCTACACCTTC.